This T cell receptor beta chain appears in the sequencing data of a study of cytomegalovirus exposure and HLA in healthy donors. The PCR had 60 Vbeta and 13 Jbeta primers. Data came from immunoSEQ multiplex PCR; TCRdb stores just in-frame clones and leaves some out. This table holds fewer than 85,000 clones. The sequenced sample consisted of PBMCs. The TCR originated in a woman aged 40 to 50 in good health and CMV-seropositive.

The CDR3 reads CASSQVGGAYGYTF. CDR3 nucleotide sequence: TGCGCCAGCAGCCAAGTTGGAGGGGCCTATGGCTACACCTTC. The chain links TRBV4-1 to TRBJ1-2, with D perhaps TRBD1 (5 bases). There are 14 residues in the CDR3. Per germline, CDR1 MGHRA and CDR2 YSYEKL. With 1 base removed from V and 4 bases from J, the gap between germline ends came to 10 bases.